The TCR beta chain under discussion was sequenced for a study of prognosis after radiotherapy for stage I lung cancer. Whole-study context: Some 14 cases involved newly diagnosed primary stage I lung tumors, and roughly 5 involved oligometastatic NSCLC subsequent to surgical resection of the primary tumor.

Trimming pared 5 bases from V and 0 bases from J, leaving 8 bases between. The CDR3 spans 14 residues. This clonotype is categorized as medium-sized. Each of two time points yielded about 6 milliliters of peripheral venous blood. Multiplex PCR in two rounds served to amplify TCR beta CDR3 from genomic DNA. For every TRBV and TRBJ gene, a specific primer was used in first-round PCR. A single record per CDR3 protein comes from TCRdb applying MiXCR to the multiplex PCR reads. There are approximately 20,000 distinct CDR3 sequences in the sample; around 26% occur only once, and 20% to 25% lies in the top ten.

The specimen was PBMCs, collected before or after stereotactic body radiation therapy (not recorded which). The rearrangement joins TRBV12-3 or TRBV12-4 to TRBJ1-3; D is undetermined. This TCR was sampled from a donor of 50 years or more with non-small cell lung cancer. CDR3 DNA sequence: TGTGCCAGCAGTATCGGCTCCTCTGGAAACACCATATATTTT. Translated: CASSIGSSGNTIYF.